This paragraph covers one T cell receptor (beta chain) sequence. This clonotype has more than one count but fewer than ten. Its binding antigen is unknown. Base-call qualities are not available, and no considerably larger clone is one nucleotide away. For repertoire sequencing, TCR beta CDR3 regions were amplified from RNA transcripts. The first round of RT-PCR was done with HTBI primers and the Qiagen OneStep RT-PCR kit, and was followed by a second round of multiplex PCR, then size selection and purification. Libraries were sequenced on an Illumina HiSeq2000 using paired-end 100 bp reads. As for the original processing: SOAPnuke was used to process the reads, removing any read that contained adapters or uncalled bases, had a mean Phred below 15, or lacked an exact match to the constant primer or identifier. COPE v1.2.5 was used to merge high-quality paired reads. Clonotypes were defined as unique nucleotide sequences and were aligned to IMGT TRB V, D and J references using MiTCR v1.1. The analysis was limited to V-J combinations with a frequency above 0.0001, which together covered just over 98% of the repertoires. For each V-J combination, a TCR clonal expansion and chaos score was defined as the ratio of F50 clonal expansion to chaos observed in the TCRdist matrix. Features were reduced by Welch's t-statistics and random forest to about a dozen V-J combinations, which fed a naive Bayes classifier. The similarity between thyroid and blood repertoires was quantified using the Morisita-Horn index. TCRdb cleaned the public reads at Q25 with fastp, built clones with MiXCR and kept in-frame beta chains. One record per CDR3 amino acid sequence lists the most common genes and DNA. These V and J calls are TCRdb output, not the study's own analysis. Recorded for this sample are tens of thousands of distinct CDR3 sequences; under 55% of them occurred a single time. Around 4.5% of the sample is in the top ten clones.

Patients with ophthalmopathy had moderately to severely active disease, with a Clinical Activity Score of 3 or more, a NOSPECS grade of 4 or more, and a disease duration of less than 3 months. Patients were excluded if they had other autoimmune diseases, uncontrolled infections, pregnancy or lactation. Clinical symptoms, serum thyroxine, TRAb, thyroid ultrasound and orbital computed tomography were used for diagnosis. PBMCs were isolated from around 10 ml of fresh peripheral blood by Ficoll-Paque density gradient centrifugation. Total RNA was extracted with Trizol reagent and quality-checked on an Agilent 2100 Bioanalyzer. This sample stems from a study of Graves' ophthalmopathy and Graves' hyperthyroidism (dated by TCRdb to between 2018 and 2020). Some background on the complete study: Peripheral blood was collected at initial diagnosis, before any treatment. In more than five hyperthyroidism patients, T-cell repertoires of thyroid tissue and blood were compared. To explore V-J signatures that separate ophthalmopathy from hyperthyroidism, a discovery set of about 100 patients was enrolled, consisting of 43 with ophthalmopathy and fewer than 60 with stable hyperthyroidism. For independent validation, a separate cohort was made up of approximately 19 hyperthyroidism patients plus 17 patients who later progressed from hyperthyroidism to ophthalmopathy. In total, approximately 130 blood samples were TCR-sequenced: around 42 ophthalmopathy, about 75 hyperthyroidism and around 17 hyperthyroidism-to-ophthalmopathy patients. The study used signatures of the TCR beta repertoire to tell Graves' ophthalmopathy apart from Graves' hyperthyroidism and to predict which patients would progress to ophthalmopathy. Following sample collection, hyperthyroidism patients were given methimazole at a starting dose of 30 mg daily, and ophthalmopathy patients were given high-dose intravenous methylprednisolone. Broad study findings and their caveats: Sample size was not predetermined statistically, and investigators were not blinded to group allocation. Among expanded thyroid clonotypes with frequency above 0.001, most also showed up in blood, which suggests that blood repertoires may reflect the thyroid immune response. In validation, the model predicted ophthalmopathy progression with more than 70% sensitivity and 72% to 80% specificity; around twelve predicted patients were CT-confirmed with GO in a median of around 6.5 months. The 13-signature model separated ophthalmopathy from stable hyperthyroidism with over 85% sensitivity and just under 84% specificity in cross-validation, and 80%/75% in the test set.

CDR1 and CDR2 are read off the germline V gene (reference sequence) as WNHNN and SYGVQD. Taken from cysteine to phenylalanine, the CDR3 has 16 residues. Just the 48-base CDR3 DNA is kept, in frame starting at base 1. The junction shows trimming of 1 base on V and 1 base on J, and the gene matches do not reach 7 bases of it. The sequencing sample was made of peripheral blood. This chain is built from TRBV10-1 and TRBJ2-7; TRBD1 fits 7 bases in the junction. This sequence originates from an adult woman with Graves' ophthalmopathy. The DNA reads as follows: TGCGCCAGCAGTGAGTTAGCCGGGACAGCATCCTACGAGCAGTACTTC. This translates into CASSELAGTASYEQYF.